This T cell receptor (beta chain) emerged from a study of T cell changes during pregnancy in multiple sclerosis. Produced via immunoSEQ multiplex PCR; TCRdb's table is partial and in-frame only. Of over 50,000 clones in the sample, roughly 93% were seen once. This CDR3 has 16 residues. V lost 7 bases, J lost 4 bases, and 14 bases stayed unmatched. Germline CDR1 reads SGHTA; CDR2 reads FQGNSA. This TCR was recovered from a female donor with multiple sclerosis, enrolled in a pregnancy study. The chain has TRBV7-2 and TRBJ2-3; 7 bases fit TRBD2. Sequencing used peripheral blood, obtained in the second trimester of pregnancy. CDR3 sequence (DNA): TGTGCCAGCATCCCCGCGGGAGCTCCGGCGGCAGATACGCAGTATTTT. Encoded protein: CASIPAGAPAADTQYF. Combining the CDR3 with reference TRBV7-2 and TRBJ2-3 gives the whole variable domain GAGVSQSPSNKVTEKGKDVELRCDPISGHTALYWYRQSLGQGLEFLIYFQGNSAPDKSGLPSDRFSAERTGGSVSTLTIQRTQQEDSAVYLCASIPAGAPAADTQYFGPGTRLTVL.